The present T cell receptor (beta chain) was sequenced within a study of early T cells in non-severe SARS-CoV-2 infection (TCRdb year 2021). At the level of the whole study: TCR sequencing used bulk RNA from unsorted whole blood, so alpha and beta chains could not be paired.

What the work shows at the level of the full study, not this receptor alone: VDJdb matching was skewed toward anti-spike CD8 responses and likely underestimated virus-specific expansions, missing private and CD4 specificities.

Libraries were made using 5' RACE. These reads were obtained on a NextSeq 500. To correct for sequencing error and PCR bias, the TCR library protocol tagged individual cDNA molecules with unique molecular identifiers. Both TCR alpha and beta chains were sequenced, and tight co-correlation was observed between alpha and beta sequence abundances in each sample. The study's processing was this. Decombinator V4 was used to perform V gene, J gene and CDR3 annotation of TCR sequences. Expanded TCRs were defined as changing significantly between any two time points under a Poisson model with p below 0.0001. TCR abundances were normalised to the total number of TCRs sequenced per sample and were expressed as counts per million. TRAV1-2 paired with TRAJ12, TRAJ20 or TRAJ33 defined MAIT TCRs, while TRAV10 paired with TRAJ18 defined iNKT TCRs. VDJdb, accessed 1 November 2021, was searched for CMV, EBV and SARS-CoV-2 annotated TCRs, excluding TCRs annotated for multiple antigens. The public reads were reprocessed in TCRdb via fastp at Q25 and MiXCR, keeping in-frame beta chains. Each CDR3 protein gets just one entry, which takes the most common genes and DNA from the rows behind it. Clone size and V and J calls follow TCRdb, not the original study. For this sample there are tens of thousands of distinct CDR3 sequences; roughly a tenth appear just once. The ten largest clones capture about 7.1% of the sample.

A case-control design nested within a healthcare worker cohort in London, UK, was used, with weekly nasopharyngeal swab PCR tests and blood sampling performed. Healthcare workers were recruited during the week of the UK lockdown, between 23 and 31 March 2020, and followed weekly for up to 16 weeks. The germline V gene specifies SGDLS as CDR1 and YYNGEE as CDR2. V is trimmed back by 3 bases and J by 2 bases, and the junction contains 14 bases that no gene match accounts for. The cysteine opens and the phenylalanine closes a CDR3 of 18 amino acids. Only the CDR3 part of the read is kept: 54 bases, read in frame from the first base. About this clonotype: Its antigen has not been determined. One base away there is no much larger clone; base qualities are not given.

The TCR was taken from an adult who was a healthcare worker with PCR-confirmed SARS-CoV-2 infection or an uninfected control (not recorded which). The sample was whole blood, taken at baseline. The receptor chain draws on TRBV9 and TRBJ1-2, and TRBD1 matches 9 of the central bases. The sequenced DNA is TGTGCCAGCAGCGCCACACGGGACAGGGCCCCCATGAACTATGGCTACACCTTC. Translated, it reads CASSATRDRAPMNYGYTF.